The entry below describes one T cell receptor beta chain. Its binding antigen is unknown. The record has no base qualities; no much larger clone is one base away. The transplants used related donors with nonmyeloablative bone marrow transplantation, and mixed chimerism in the human trials was transient. Unstimulated Tregs (CD4+CD25+CD127-), CD4+ non-Tregs (CD4+CD25-), CD4 and CD8 cells were FACS-sorted from thawed PBMCs. The patients were 4 recipients of combined kidney and bone marrow transplants from the ITN036ST trial, and samples were available only for these trial subjects. Healthy control blood was processed by Ficoll density gradient to PBMCs and cryopreserved; patient PBMCs were collected before and after transplant. Genomic DNA was extracted from sorted cells with the QIAGEN DNeasy Blood and Tissue Kit for TCRbeta CDR3 sequencing. High-throughput TCRbeta CDR3 sequencing, including PCR amplification with bias correction and internal controls, was performed commercially through immunoSEQ. The authors' analysis ran thus. Unique productive TCRbeta sequences were defined by CDR3 nucleotide sequence where primers matched, and otherwise by CDR3 amino acid sequence together with Vbeta and Jbeta genes. Sorting error was corrected by removing sequences shared between sorted populations at a frequency ratio of 2:1 or less, and the remaining shared sequences were assigned to the higher population. A sequence counted as donor-reactive if, in CFSE-low cells, the sequence had a frequency of at least 0.01% and was expanded at least 5-fold compared with unstimulated cells. Jensen-Shannon divergence, calculated on the top 100 TCRbeta sequences ranked by frequency, was used to quantify repertoire divergence. When a sample had multiple sequencing runs, each run was corrected for sorting error separately and the runs were then pooled. This immuneACCESS table, as held by TCRdb, lists in-frame sequences with V and J called but not all clones. Of the missing ones, under half trace to an unresolved V gene in checked studies; the others have no known cause. That table gives V, J and clone size, and the DNA gave D and trimming. Recorded for this sample are tens of thousands of clones; roughly 93% of them occurred a single time. The top ten clones comprise 1.6% of the sample.

CDR1 LNHNV and CDR2 YYDKDF are derived from the germline V gene (reference sequence). Including cysteine and phenylalanine, the CDR3 has 15 amino acids. Kept here is only the CDR3 DNA, which spans 45 bases and is read in frame from base 1. V is cut back by 0 bases and J by 9 bases, with 9 bases in the junction unmatched. The data were obtained in a study of Tregs in tolerant kidney transplant recipients (dated by TCRdb to the late 2010s). About the study as a whole: The study used TCRbeta sequencing to identify donor-specific regulatory T cells before combined kidney and bone marrow transplantation, then tracked those cells after transplant.

What the work shows at the level of the full study, not this receptor alone: For some patients, the PCR primers changed as time went on, which meant samples from those patients could not be compared with one another at the nucleotide level. Although technical replication error seemed to be minimal, the question of biological reproducibility was not addressed directly. The study was limited by small patient numbers, and the findings need validation in larger populations and under other immunosuppression protocols. In tolerant patients, donor-specific Tregs expanded more than Tregs overall, which suggests antigen-driven rather than nonspecific expansion. Expanding Tregs with activated donor B cells appeared to identify the most biologically relevant and donor-specific TCRbeta repertoire.

The sequence is built from TRBV15 and TRBJ1-1; TRBD1 lines up with 8 middle nucleotides. The clonotype comes from a human patient who received a combined kidney and bone marrow transplant. In patients who had a transplant, some T cells may come from the graft donor. This specimen consisted of CD4+ T cells from blood (PBMCs), obtained 12 months after the transplant. The nucleotide sequence reads TGTGCCACCAGCAGAGATAAAGGGACAGGATCCCAAGCTTTCTTT. Its translation is CATSRDKGTGSQAFF.